This TCR beta chain came from a study of shared clonotypes between healthy human individuals. Study-wide background: Donors had three CD4 naive, three CD4 memory, two CD8 naive and one CD8 memory plate apiece.

Naive CD8 cells lacked CD45RO and underwent positive selection for CCR7, leaving out terminally differentiated effector memory CD45RA+ cells. TCRdb's table, derived via immunoSEQ multiplex PCR, lists solely in-frame clones and lacks some. Of millions of clones in the sample, around 93% were seen once. CDR3 length: 15 residues. V was pared by 3 bases and J by 0 bases, with 5 bases of the junction left unmatched. The V gene's germline CDR1 is KGHSH and CDR2 LQKENI. The study, taken as a whole, reports: Larger richness was generally estimated for naive than memory subsets. The study drew on few donors, limiting represented genetic and exposure-history diversity.

To note about this clone: What it binds is unknown. Other DNA sequences in the same sample also yield this CDR3.

The sequencing input was naive CD8+ T cells from PBMCs. The TCR originated in a man aged 18-30 years in good health. Some clones in this sample may be carry-over from other donors' samples. V gene TRBV18 combines with J gene TRBJ2-7; 7 bases align to TRBD2. CDR3 amino acids: CASSPVGGSSYEQYF. CDR3 bases: TGTGCCAGCTCACCCGTCGGCGGGAGCTCCTACGAGCAGTACTTC.